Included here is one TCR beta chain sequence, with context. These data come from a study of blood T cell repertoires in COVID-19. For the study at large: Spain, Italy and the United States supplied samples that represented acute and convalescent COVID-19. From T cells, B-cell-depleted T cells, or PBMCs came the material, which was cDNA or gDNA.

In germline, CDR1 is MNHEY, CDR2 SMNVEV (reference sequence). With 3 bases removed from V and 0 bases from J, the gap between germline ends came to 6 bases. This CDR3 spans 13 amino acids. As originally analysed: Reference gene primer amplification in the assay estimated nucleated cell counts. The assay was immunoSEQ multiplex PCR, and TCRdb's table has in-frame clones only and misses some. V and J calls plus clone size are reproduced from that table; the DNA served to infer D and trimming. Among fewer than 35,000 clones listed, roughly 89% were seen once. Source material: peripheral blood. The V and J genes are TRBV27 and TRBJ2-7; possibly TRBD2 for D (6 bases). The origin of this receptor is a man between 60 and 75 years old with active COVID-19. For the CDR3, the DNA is TGTGCCAGCAGTTTGGGGGGCTCCTACGAGCAGTACTTC. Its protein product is CASSLGGSYEQYF.